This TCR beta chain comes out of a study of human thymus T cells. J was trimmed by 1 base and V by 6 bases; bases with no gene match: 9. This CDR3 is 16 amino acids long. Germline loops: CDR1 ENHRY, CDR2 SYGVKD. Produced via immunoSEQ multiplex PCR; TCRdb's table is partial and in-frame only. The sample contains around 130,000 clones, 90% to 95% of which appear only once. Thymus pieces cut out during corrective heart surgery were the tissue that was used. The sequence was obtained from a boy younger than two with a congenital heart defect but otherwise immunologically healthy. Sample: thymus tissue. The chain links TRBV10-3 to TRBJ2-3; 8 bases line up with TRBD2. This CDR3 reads CAISRRGRGGTDTQYF. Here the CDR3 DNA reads TGTGCCATCAGCCGCCGAGGGCGGGGGGGCACAGATACGCAGTATTTT.